The clone carrying this T cell receptor beta chain was observed at least ten times. What it binds is not known. The source of the sample is a study of early T cells in non-severe SARS-CoV-2 infection. Study-wide results and caveats: Lookups in VDJdb leaned toward anti-spike CD8 responses and missed private and CD4 specificities.

The ends were cut back, 3 bases at V and 8 bases at J, with 11 bases in the middle. The CDR3 covers 14 residues. The germline CDR1 and CDR2 sequences are SEHNR and FQNEAQ (reference sequence). TCRdb re-derived calls from the 5' RACE reads in MiXCR, one entry per CDR3 protein. The table lists around 70,000 distinct CDR3 sequences, 9.5% to 15% of them singletons. This chain uses TRBV7-9 with TRBJ1-6, with D possibly matching TRBD1 (5 bases). Sequencing was done on a sample of whole blood. This clonotype was sampled from an adult who was a healthcare worker with PCR-confirmed SARS-CoV-2 infection or an uninfected control (not recorded which). CDR3 region: CASSFGPGDSPLHF. CDR3 in DNA: TGTGCCAGCAGCTTTGGACCGGGGGATTCACCCCTCCACTTT. The whole variable domain, remainder taken from reference TRBV7-9 and TRBJ1-6, is DTGVSQNPRHKITKRGQNVTFRCDPISEHNRLYWYRQTLGQGPEFLTYFQNEAQLEKSRLLSDRFSAERPKGSFSTLEIQRTEQGDSAMYLCASSFGPGDSPLHFGNGTRLTVT.